This TCR beta chain was recorded in a study of response to subunit inactivated influenza vaccine. A single record per CDR3 protein comes from TCRdb applying MiXCR to the RT-PCR reads. The table shows about 610,000 distinct CDR3 sequences, with 11% to 15% occurring only once. This TCR derives from a man aged 45-60 years who received an inactivated influenza vaccine. The specimen was PBMCs from blood, collected 12 days after vaccination.

The CDR3 loop reads CASSGGDSSAAYEQYF. The CDR3, as DNA: TGTGCCAGCAGTGGGGGAGACAGTTCAGCCGCCTACGAGCAGTACTTC. The rearrangement links TRBV28 to TRBJ2-7, with D possibly being TRBD1 or TRBD2 (5 bases each). The CDR3 runs to 16 residues. V lost 5 bases and J lost 2, with 19 bases in between. The germline V gene encodes CDR1 MDHEN and CDR2 SYDVKM.